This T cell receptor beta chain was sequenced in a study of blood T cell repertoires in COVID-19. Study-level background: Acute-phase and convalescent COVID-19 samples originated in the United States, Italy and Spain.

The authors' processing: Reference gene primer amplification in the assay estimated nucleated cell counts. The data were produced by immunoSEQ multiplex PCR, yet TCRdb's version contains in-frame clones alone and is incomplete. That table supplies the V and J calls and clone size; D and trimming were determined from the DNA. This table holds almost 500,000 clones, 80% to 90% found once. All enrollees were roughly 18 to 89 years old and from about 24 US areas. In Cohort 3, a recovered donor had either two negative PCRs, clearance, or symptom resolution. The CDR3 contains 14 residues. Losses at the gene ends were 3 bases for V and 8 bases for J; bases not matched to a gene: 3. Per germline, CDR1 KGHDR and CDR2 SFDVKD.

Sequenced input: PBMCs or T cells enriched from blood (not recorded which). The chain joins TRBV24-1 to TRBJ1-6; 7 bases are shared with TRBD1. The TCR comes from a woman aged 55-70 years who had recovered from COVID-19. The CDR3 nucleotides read TGTGCCACCAGTGATCCTGGACAGGATTCACCCCTCCACTTT. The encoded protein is CATSDPGQDSPLHF.